A single sample gave rise to the 9 T cell receptor beta chains below, sequenced in a study of cytotoxic CD8 clonotypes in ibrutinib-treated CLL. Sequencing was performed with immunoSEQ multiplex PCR; in TCRdb, only in-frame clones are kept and a portion is missing. The sample yields fewer than 400,000 clones, 60% to 80% seen once. Material: PBMCs, obtained after 36 months of ibrutinib treatment. These TCRs come from a human donor with chronic lymphocytic leukemia.

V usage is TRBV7-2 and J usage is TRBJ2-3; 8 positions agree with TRBD2. Germline V lookup: CDR1 SGHTA, CDR2 FQGNSA. This CDR3 comprises 16 residues. With V trimmed by 0 bases and J by 5 bases, 7 bases remained unmatched. DNA for the CDR3: TGTGCCAGCAGCTTAGCGTTCAGGCTAGCGGGAGATACGCAGTATTTT. It translates to CASSLAFRLAGDTQYF. Full variable domain (rest looked up from reference TRBV7-2 and TRBJ2-3): GAGVSQSPSNKVTEKGKDVELRCDPISGHTALYWYRQSLGQGLEFLIYFQGNSAPDKSGLPSDRFSAERTGGSVSTLTIQRTQQEDSAVYLCASSLAFRLAGDTQYFGPGTRLTVL.

The rearrangement links TRBV11-2 to TRBJ2-3; D is unclear. V was clipped by 2 bases and J by 0 bases, with 12 bases between them. This CDR3 is built from 16 residues. In germline, CDR1 is SGHAT, CDR2 FQNNGV. The CDR3 DNA reads as TGTGCCAGCAGCTTAAGGCATCCCTTTAGCACAGATACGCAGTATTTT. This sequence encodes CASSLRHPFSTDTQYF.

This chain connects TRBV29-1 to TRBJ2-2; 8 bases are shared with TRBD1. The germline gives CDR1 SQVTM, CDR2 ANQGSEA. The J segment lost 4 bases and the V segment lost 4 bases, leaving 5 bases of the junction unmatched. CDR3 length: 14 amino acids. CDR3 loop: CSVVRGPGTGELFF. CDR3 bases: TGCAGCGTTGTCAGGGGGCCTGGCACCGGGGAGCTGTTTTTT.

V is TRBV2 and J is TRBJ2-7, with D unclear. V gave up 6 bases and J gave up 5 bases, with 5 bases separating them. The CDR3 extends over 10 amino acids. CDR1 and CDR2 from the germline V gene are SNHLY and FYNNEI. The CDR3 here is CASRGNEQYF. The CDR3 coding sequence is TGTGCCAGCAGGGGGAACGAGCAGTACTTC.

The chain links TRBV5-3 to TRBJ2-5; a possible D gene is TRBD2 (5 bases). TRBV5-3 is an ORF for which the function is uncertain. Deletions cut 7 bases from V and 5 bases from J, with 27 bases between. The length of the CDR3 is 17 residues. CDR3 amino acids: CARVHVTAYLCGETQYF. CDR3 nucleotide sequence: TGTGCCAGAGTACATGTTACGGCCTACCTTTGCGGGGAGACCCAGTACTTC.

The CDR3 DNA follows: TGTGCCAGCAGTTTCCCCAGGACAGCGCAGTACTTC. It specifies CASSFPRTAQYF. This chain links TRBV28 with TRBJ2-7; weak D call: TRBD1 (6 bases). Germline V CDR1 and CDR2: MDHEN, SYDVKM. V lost 3 bases and J lost 9, with 12 bases in between. The CDR3 sequence is 12 residues long.

The chain carries TRBV28 and TRBJ2-7; the D is unclear. There are 11 residues in the CDR3. Per germline, CDR1 MDHEN and CDR2 SYDVKM. The V end was cut by 3 bases, the J end by 5 bases, with 5 bases between. CDR3 in amino acids: CASSLFNEQYF. The CDR3 DNA is TGTGCCAGCAGTTTGTTCAACGAGCAGTACTTC.

The chain uses TRBV11-2 and TRBJ2-7, with TRBD1 matching 7 bases. There are 17 residues in the CDR3. In germline, CDR1 is SGHAT, CDR2 FQNNGV. J was trimmed by 3 bases and V by 1 base; bases with no gene match: 12. As DNA, the CDR3 is TGTGCCAGCAGCTTAGGCGACAGGGATCTCATAGTCTACGAGCAGTACTTC. Its translation is CASSLGDRDLIVYEQYF.

As to this clone: The junction departs from germline at one end; a sequencing error may be responsible. This chain joins TRBV29-1 and TRBJ1-1; D is possibly TRBD1 (6 bases). The CDR3 is 11 amino acids. Looked up from germline, CDR1 is SQVTM and CDR2 is ANQGSEA. CDR3 DNA sequence: TGCAGCGCCGTTCCGGGGACAAGTACTCTCTTT. Its protein is CSAVPGTSTLF.